The 19 T cell receptor beta chains in this list originate from one sample, sequenced in a study of CD4 T cells in relation to SARS-CoV-2 and coronaviruses. The unexposed donors gave CD4+ T cells in about 2011-2019, prior to COVID-19. Isolation of CD4+ T cells took place after about 9 days in culture. Using immunoSEQ multiplex PCR, the repertoire was profiled, and TCRdb retains in-frame clones only, with some absent. The repertoire holds about 19,000 clones, with around 80% as singletons. No antigens are known for them. The sequenced sample was CD4+ T cells from PBMCs, cultured in vitro. These receptors were taken from a human donor in good health.

This chain uses TRBV19 with TRBJ1-2; D is unclear. V lost 1 base and J lost 3, with 6 bases in between. Germline CDR1 reads LNHDA; CDR2 reads SQIVND (reference sequence). This CDR3 region has 13 residues. The CDR3 protein is CASSIGEDYGYTF. The CDR3 nucleotides are TGTGCCAGTAGTATAGGGGAGGACTATGGCTACACCTTC.

The genes are TRBV9 and TRBJ2-5; 12 positions match TRBD2. Trimming cost V 4 bases and J 1 base; bases outside gene matches: 5. Per germline, CDR1 SGDLS and CDR2 YYNGEE. There are 16 residues in the CDR3. This chain's CDR3 is CASSTLAGGPQETQYF. CDR3 sequence (DNA): TGTGCCAGCAGCACCCTAGCGGGAGGGCCCCAAGAGACCCAGTACTTC.

The chain has TRBV11-3 and TRBJ2-3; D is ambiguous. The CDR3 has 13 residues. Germline loops: CDR1 SGHNT, CDR2 YENEEA. V was clipped by 8 bases and J by 1 base, with 10 bases between them. The CDR3 here is CASRPEGTDTQYF. The CDR3 DNA sequence: TGTGCCAGCCGGCCTGAGGGCACAGATACGCAGTATTTT. Supplemented by reference TRBV11-3 and TRBJ2-3, the full variable domain reads EAGVVQSPRYKIIEKKQPVAFWCNPISGHNTLYWYLQNLGQGPELLIRYENEEAVDDSQLPKDRFSAERLKGVDSTLKIQPAELGDSAVYLCASRPEGTDTQYFGPGTRLTVL.

This clone was seen only a few times. This sequence joins TRBV20-1 and TRBJ1-2; 8 bases align to TRBD1. V lost 6 bases to trimming and J lost 8 bases; unmatched junction nucleotides: 5. CDR3 size: 11 residues. Germline V gene lookup returns CDR1 DFQATT and CDR2 SNEGSKA (reference sequence). The DNA for the CDR3 is TGCAGTGCGTGGACAGGGCGGGGCTACACCTTC. Protein product: CSAWTGRGYTF.

V usage is TRBV27 and J usage is TRBJ2-7; 7 bases match TRBD1. This CDR3 has 13 residues. J was trimmed by 2 bases and V by 6 bases; bases with no gene match: 4. Looked up from germline, CDR1 is MNHEY and CDR2 is SMNVEV (reference sequence). The CDR3 DNA follows: TGTGCCAGCAGCGACAGGGTAACCTACGAGCAGTACTTC. Translating it yields CASSDRVTYEQYF.

V usage is TRBV19 and J usage is TRBJ1-5; D might be TRBD1 (5 bases). The CDR3 length is 16 residues. Deletions cut 9 bases from V and 1 base from J, with 19 bases between. Germline V gene sequence: CDR1 LNHDA, CDR2 SQIVND (reference sequence). The CDR3 region is CASSGTSVGSNQPQHF. The CDR3 region has the DNA TGTGCCAGCAGCGGGACTTCGGTCGGGAGCAATCAGCCCCAGCATTTT.

The chain is built from TRBV3-1 (or the pseudogene TRBV3-2) and TRBJ2-1, with 8 positions matching TRBD1. Germline CDR1 LGHDT, CDR2 YNNKEL (reference sequence). V dropped 3 bases and J dropped 6; count of bases not matched to a gene: 13. The CDR3 is 17 residues long. The CDR3 DNA reads as TGTGCCAGCAGCCATCCCCAAGGACAGGGTTCCCTCAATGAGCAGTTCTTC. It encodes CASSHPQGQGSLNEQFF.

The J gene is TRBJ1-2, the V gene TRBV4-3; the D is unclear. The germline gives CDR1 LGHNA, CDR2 YSLEER. The CDR3 covers 13 residues. With 1 base removed from V and 4 bases from J, the gap between germline ends came to 7 bases. CDR3 sequence: CASSQGQRYGYTF. As DNA, the CDR3 is TGCGCCAGCAGCCAAGGACAACGCTATGGCTACACCTTC.

CDR3 amino acids: CASRDTLNTEAFF. CDR3 bases: TGTGCCAGCAGAGACACCCTAAACACTGAAGCTTTCTTT. V is TRBV27 and J is TRBJ1-1, with D unclear. The CDR3 sequence is 13 residues long. V was trimmed by 6 bases and J by 2 bases, leaving 10 bases between them. Germline V lookup: CDR1 MNHEY, CDR2 SMNVEV (reference sequence).

Only one count was recorded for this clone. This chain joins TRBV4-3 and TRBJ1-4, with a weak D call TRBD1 (6 bases). Trimming removed 0 bases at V and 8 bases at J, with 16 bases between. The CDR3 is made up of 16 amino acids. Germline V lookup: CDR1 LGHNA, CDR2 YSLEER. CDR3 nucleotide sequence: TGCGCCAGCAGCCAAGATTTCGGGCAGGGGTTGGAAAAACTGTTTTTT. Translated: CASSQDFGQGLEKLFF.

The chain carries TRBV5-1 and TRBJ2-5; 7 positions agree with TRBD2. Trimming took 4 bases from V and 5 from J; bases not matched to a gene: 8. CDR3 length: 14 residues. CDR1 is SGHRS, CDR2 YFSETQ, per germline. CDR3 coding DNA: TGCGCCAGCAGCGTAGGGACTATGAGGGAGACCCAGTACTTC. This encodes CASSVGTMRETQYF.

The V call is TRBV9, the J call TRBJ2-7, with 10 bases identical to TRBD2. Looked up from germline, CDR1 is SGDLS and CDR2 is YYNGEE. Trimming cost V 0 bases and J 6 bases; bases outside gene matches: 9. The CDR3 is made up of 16 amino acids. CDR3 coding DNA: TGTGCCAGCAGCGTAGGTCTAGCGGGGGCCCCCATCGAGCAGTACTTC. It codes for CASSVGLAGAPIEQYF.

This rearrangement joins TRBV3-1 (or the pseudogene TRBV3-2) to TRBJ2-5, with D hard to call. The V end lost 1 base, the J end lost 1 base, and 10 bases lay between the germline ends. This CDR3 spans 15 amino acids. The germline V gene has CDR1 LGHDT and CDR2 YNNKEL (reference sequence). CDR3 nucleotide sequence: TGTGCCAGCAGCCAAGGATCGGTTAGCCAAGAGACCCAGTACTTC. Residues: CASSQGSVSQETQYF.

This clone was detected only a few times. The CDR3 is CASSGAGGRRSPLHF. DNA for the CDR3: TGCGCCAGCAGCGGGGCCGGGGGGCGTCGGTCACCCCTCCACTTT. The chain is built from TRBV4-1 and TRBJ1-6, with D perhaps TRBD1 (6 bases). V was pared by 5 bases and J by 10 bases, with 18 bases between. The CDR3 totals 15 residues. The germline V gene has CDR1 MGHRA and CDR2 YSYEKL.

The rearrangement uses TRBV7-9 and TRBJ2-1; tentative D call: TRBD2 (6 bases). This CDR3 has 16 residues. The germline V gene has CDR1 SEHNR and CDR2 FQNEAQ (reference sequence). Trimming took off 4 bases at V and 6 bases at J, with 19 bases between the two ends. CDR3 amino acids: CASSSIKGWEVNEQFF. The CDR3 DNA reads TGTGCCAGCAGCTCCATAAAGGGGTGGGAGGTCAATGAGCAGTTCTTC.

The chain is built from TRBV19 and TRBJ2-7; D is undetermined. The CDR3 totals 18 residues. Germline CDR1 is LNHDA and CDR2 is SQIVND (reference sequence). Trimming removed 1 base from V and 2 bases from J, with 21 bases in between. The CDR3 nucleotides read TGTGCCAGTAGTATAGGGGCCCCGGATGGAGTCGTAACCTACGAGCAGTACTTC. It yields the protein CASSIGAPDGVVTYEQYF.

The chain couples TRBV30 to TRBJ2-5; TRBD1 matches at 10 bases. This CDR3 comprises 15 residues. Germline CDR1 reads GTSNPN; CDR2 reads SVGIG (reference sequence). V lost 0 bases, J lost 5 bases, and 6 bases stayed unmatched. CDR3 bases: TGTGCCTGGAGTGTACCTGACAGGGGGCAGGAGACCCAGTACTTC. It yields the protein CAWSVPDRGQETQYF. Full variable domain (remainder filled in from reference TRBV30 and TRBJ2-5): SQTIHQWPATLVQPVGSPLSLECTVEGTSNPNLYWYRQAAGRGLQLLFYSVGIGQISSEVPQNLSASRPQDRQFILSSKKLLLSDSGFYLCAWSVPDRGQETQYFGPGTRLLVL.

The rearrangement links TRBV5-6 to TRBJ2-5; D not resolved. There are 13 residues in the CDR3. Trimming cost V 0 bases and J 2 bases, with 5 bases left between them. Germline assignment: CDR1 SGHDT and CDR2 YYEEEE. The CDR3 nucleotides read TGTGCCAGCAGCTTGGTTGGGCAAGAGACCCAGTACTTC. It is translated as CASSLVGQETQYF.

V is TRBV14 and J is TRBJ2-7; D remains ambiguous. The CDR3 is made up of 14 amino acids. Germline CDR1 and CDR2: SGHDN and FVKESK. The germline V and J ends were trimmed by 0 bases and 7 bases, with 13 bases remaining between them. The CDR3 coding sequence is TGTGCCAGCAGCCAAGAACGGCTCAGTAAGGAGCAGTACTTC. It encodes CASSQERLSKEQYF.